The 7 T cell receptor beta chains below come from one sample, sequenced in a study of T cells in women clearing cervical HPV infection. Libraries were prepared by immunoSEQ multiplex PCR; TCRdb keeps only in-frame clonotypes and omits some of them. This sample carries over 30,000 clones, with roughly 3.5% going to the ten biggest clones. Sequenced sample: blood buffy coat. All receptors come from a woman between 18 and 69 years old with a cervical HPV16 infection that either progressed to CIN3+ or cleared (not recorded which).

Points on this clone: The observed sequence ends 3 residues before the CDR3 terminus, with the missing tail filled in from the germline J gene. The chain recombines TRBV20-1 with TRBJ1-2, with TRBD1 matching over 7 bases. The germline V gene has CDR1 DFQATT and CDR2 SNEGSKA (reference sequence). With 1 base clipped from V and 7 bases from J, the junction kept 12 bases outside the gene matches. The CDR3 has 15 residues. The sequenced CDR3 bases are TGCAGTGCTAGAGGGGCCCGACAGGGTTCTCCTGGC. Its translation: CSARGARQGSPG. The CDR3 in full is CSARGARQGSPGYTF.

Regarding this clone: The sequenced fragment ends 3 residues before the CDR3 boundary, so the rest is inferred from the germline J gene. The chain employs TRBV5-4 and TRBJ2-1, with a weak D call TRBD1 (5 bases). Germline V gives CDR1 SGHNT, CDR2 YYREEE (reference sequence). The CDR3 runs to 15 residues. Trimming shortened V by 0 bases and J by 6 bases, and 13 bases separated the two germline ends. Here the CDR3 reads CASSLGAGPSNEQFF. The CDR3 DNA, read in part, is TGTGCCAGCAGCTTGGGGGCAGGGCCATCCAATGAG.

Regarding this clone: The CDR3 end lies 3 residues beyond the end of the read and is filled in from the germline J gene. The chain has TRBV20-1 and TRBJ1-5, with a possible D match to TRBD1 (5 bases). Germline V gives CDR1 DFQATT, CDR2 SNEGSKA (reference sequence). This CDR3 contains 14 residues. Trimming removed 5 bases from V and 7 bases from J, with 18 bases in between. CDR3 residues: CSAADGGQGQPQHF. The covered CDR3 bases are TGCAGTGCTGCCGACGGAGGGCAGGGCCAGCCC.

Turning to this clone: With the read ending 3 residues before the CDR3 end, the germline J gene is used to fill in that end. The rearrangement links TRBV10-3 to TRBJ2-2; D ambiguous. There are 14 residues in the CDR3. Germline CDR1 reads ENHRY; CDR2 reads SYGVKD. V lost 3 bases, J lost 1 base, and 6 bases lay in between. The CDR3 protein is CAISDNRNTGELFF. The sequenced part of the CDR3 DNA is TGTGCCATCAGTGATAATAGGAACACCGGGGAG.

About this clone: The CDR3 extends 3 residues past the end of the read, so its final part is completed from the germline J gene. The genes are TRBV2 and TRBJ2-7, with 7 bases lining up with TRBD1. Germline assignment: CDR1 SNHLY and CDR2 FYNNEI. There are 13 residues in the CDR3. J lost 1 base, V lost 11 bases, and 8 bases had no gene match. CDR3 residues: CAARDSISYEQYF. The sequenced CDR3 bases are TGTGCCGCCCGGGACAGCATTTCCTACGAG.

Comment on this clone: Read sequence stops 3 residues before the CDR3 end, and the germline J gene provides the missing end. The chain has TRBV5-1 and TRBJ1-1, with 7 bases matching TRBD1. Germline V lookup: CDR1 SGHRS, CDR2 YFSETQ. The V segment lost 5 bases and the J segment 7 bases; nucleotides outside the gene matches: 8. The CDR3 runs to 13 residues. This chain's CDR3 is CASRKTGSGEAFF. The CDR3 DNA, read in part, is TGCGCCAGCAGGAAGACAGGGTCCGGTGAA.

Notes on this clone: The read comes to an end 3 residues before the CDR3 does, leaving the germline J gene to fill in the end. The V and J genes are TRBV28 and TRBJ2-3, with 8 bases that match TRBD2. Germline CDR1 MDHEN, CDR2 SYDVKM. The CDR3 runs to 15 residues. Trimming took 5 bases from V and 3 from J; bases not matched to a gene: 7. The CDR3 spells CASSPAGVRTDTQYF. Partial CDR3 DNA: TGTGCCAGCAGTCCAGCGGGAGTTCGAACAGATACG. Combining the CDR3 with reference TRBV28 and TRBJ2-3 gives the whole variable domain DVKVTQSSRYLVKRTGEKVFLECVQDMDHENMFWYRQDPGLGLRLIYFSYDVKMKEKGDIPEGYSVSREKKERFSLILESASTNQTSMYLCASSPAGVRTDTQYFGPGTRLTVL.